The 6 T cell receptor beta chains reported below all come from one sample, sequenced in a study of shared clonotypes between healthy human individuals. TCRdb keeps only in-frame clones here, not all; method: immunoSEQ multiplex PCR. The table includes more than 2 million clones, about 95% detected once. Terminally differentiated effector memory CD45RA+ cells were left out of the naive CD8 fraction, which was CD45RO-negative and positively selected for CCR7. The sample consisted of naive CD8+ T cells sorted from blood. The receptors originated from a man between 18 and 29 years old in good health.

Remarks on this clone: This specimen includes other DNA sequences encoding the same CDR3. The CDR3 coding sequence is TGTGCCAGCAGCCCCTCCAGCGGGAGCTCCTACGAGCAGTACTTC. It yields the protein CASSPSSGSSYEQYF. V and J are TRBV9 and TRBJ2-7, with TRBD2 matching 8 bases. Germline V lookup: CDR1 SGDLS, CDR2 YYNGEE. The V and J ends lost 4 bases and 0 bases, in that order; junction bases with no gene match: 6. This CDR3 has 15 amino acids.

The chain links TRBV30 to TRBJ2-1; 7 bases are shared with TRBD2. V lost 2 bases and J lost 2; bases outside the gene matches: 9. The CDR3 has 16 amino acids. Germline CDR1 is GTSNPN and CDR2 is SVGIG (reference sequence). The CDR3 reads CAWSSRDYGTYNEQFF. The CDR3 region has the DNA TGTGCCTGGAGTTCCCGGGACTACGGGACCTACAATGAGCAGTTCTTC.

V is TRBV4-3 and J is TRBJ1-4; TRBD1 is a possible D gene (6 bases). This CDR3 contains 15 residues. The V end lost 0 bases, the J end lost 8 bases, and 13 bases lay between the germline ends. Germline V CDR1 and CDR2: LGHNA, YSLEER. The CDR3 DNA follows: TGCGCCAGCAGCCAAGATTGGGCAGGGGTAGAAAAACTGTTTTTT. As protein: CASSQDWAGVEKLFF.

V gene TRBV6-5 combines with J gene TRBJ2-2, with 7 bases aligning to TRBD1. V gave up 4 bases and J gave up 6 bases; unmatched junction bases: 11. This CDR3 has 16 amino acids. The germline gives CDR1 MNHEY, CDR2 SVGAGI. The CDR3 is CASSSNPYRGAGELFF. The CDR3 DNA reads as TGTGCCAGCAGTTCCAACCCCTACAGGGGAGCCGGGGAGCTGTTTTTT.

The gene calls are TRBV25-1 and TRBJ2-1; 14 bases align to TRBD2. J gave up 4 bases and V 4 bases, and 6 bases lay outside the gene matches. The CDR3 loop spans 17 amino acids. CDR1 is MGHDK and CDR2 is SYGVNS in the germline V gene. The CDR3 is CASSAWTSGGPYNEQFF. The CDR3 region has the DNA TGTGCCAGCAGTGCCTGGACTAGCGGGGGGCCTTACAATGAGCAGTTCTTC. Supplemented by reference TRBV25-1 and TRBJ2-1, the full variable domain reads EADIYQTPRYLVIGTGKKITLECSQTMGHDKMYWYQQDPGMELHLIHYSYGVNSTEKGDLSSESTVSRIRTEHFPLTLESARPSHTSQYLCASSAWTSGGPYNEQFFGPGTRLTVL.

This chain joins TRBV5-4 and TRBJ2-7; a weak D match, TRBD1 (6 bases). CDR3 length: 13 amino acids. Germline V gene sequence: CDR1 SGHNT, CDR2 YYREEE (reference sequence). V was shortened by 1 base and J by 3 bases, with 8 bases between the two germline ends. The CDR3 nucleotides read TGTGCCAGCAGCTTGAAGGACAGCTACGAGCAGTACTTC. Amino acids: CASSLKDSYEQYF. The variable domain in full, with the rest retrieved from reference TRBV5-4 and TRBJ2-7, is ETGVTQSPTHLIKTRGQQVTLRCSSQSGHNTVSWYQQALGQGPQFIFQYYREEENGRGNFPPRFSGLQFPNYSSELNVNALELDDSALYLCASSLKDSYEQYFGPGTRLTVT.